The 22 T cell receptor beta chains in this list originate from one sample, sequenced in a study of cytomegalovirus exposure and HLA in healthy donors. The study ran its PCR with 60 Vbeta and 13 Jbeta primers. Profiling relied on immunoSEQ multiplex PCR, and the TCRdb table lists in-frame clones only, not all of them. The repertoire holds 150,000 or so clones, with 73% as singletons. The sample consisted of PBMCs. These receptors were taken from a woman aged 18 to 35 in good health and CMV-seronegative.

The count of this clone is one. The CDR3 reads CASSLEAGIGGETQYF. Here the CDR3 DNA reads TGTGCCAGCAGCTTGGAGGCAGGGATCGGTGGTGAGACCCAGTACTTC. This chain uses TRBV5-4 with TRBJ2-5; D is perhaps TRBD1 (5 bases). The CDR3 extends over 16 amino acids. Trimming took off 0 bases at V and 5 bases at J, with 17 bases between the two ends. In germline, CDR1 is SGHNT, CDR2 YYREEE (reference sequence).

The V and J genes are TRBV19 and TRBJ2-1; 10 positions agree with TRBD2. This CDR3 has 15 residues. CDR1 and CDR2 (germline): LNHDA, SQIVND (reference sequence). V lost 6 bases to trimming and J lost 9 bases; unmatched junction nucleotides: 11. CDR3 amino acids: CASSYTSGTWGEQFF. CDR3 coding DNA: TGTGCCAGTAGCTATACTAGCGGGACGTGGGGTGAGCAGTTCTTC.

The V call is TRBV6-1, the J call TRBJ2-5, with TRBD1 as a possible D gene (6 bases). From germline, CDR1 is MNHNS and CDR2 SASEGT. Trimming removed 10 bases from V and 3 bases from J, with 15 bases in between. The CDR3 runs to 13 residues. CDR3 region: CAIDRTREETQYF. CDR3 DNA sequence: TGTGCCATCGACAGGACCCGAGAAGAGACCCAGTACTTC.

The chain couples TRBV2 to TRBJ2-3; D ambiguous. V dropped 5 bases and J dropped 3 bases, with 12 bases sitting between them. Germline CDR1 SNHLY, CDR2 FYNNEI. The CDR3 extends over 14 amino acids. The CDR3 spells CASSLFLRTDTQYF. The CDR3 nucleotides are TGTGCCAGCAGTCTCTTCCTTCGGACAGATACGCAGTATTTT.

The V call is TRBV5-6, the J call TRBJ2-1, with D maybe TRBD1 (6 bases). The germline V gene has CDR1 SGHDT and CDR2 YYEEEE. The CDR3 is 14 residues long. The V end lost 0 bases, the J end lost 7 bases, and 11 bases lay between the germline ends. CDR3: CASSLVGAGNEQFF. The CDR3 DNA sequence: TGTGCCAGCAGCTTGGTGGGGGCAGGGAATGAGCAGTTCTTC.

The chain is built from TRBV9 and TRBJ1-1; TRBD1 matches 7 bases. Germline CDR1 and CDR2: SGDLS and YYNGEE. Unmatched junction bases numbered 7, after V lost 3 bases and J lost 5 bases. The CDR3 extends over 14 amino acids. As DNA, the CDR3 is TGTGCCAGCAGCGCCCGGGCAGGGGGTACTGAAGCTTTCTTT. This gives the protein CASSARAGGTEAFF. The full variable domain, with the rest looked up from reference TRBV9 and TRBJ1-1, is DSGVTQTPKHLITATGQRVTLRCSPRSGDLSVYWYQQSLDQGLQFLIQYYNGEERAKGNILERFSAQQFPDLHSELNLSSLELGDSALYFCASSARAGGTEAFFGQGTRLTVV.

J is TRBJ1-5 and V is TRBV15; maybe TRBD1 (6 bases). This CDR3 comprises 17 residues. V shed 0 bases and J shed 0 bases, with 12 bases lying between them. CDR1 is LNHNV and CDR2 is YYDKDF in the germline V gene (reference sequence). The CDR3: CATSRDHREGSNQPQHF. The DNA for the CDR3 is TGTGCCACCAGCAGAGATCACAGGGAGGGTAGCAATCAGCCCCAGCATTTT.

This clone was counted a few times. This chain joins TRBV9 and TRBJ1-1; D might be TRBD1 (6 bases). The CDR3 loop spans 15 amino acids. V lost 4 bases, J lost 1 base, and 14 bases lay in between. Germline V lookup: CDR1 SGDLS, CDR2 YYNGEE. CDR3 residues: CASSLRDTGNTEAFF. The CDR3 coding sequence is TGTGCCAGCAGCCTTAGGGACACCGGGAACACTGAAGCTTTCTTT.

The rearrangement links TRBV11-3 to TRBJ2-1, with D maybe TRBD1 (6 bases). This CDR3 is built from 15 residues. CDR1 and CDR2 (germline): SGHNT, YENEEA. V gave up 6 bases and J gave up 0 bases, with 12 bases separating them. The CDR3 DNA follows: TGTGCCAGCAGTTCCGGGACAAACTCCTACAATGAGCAGTTCTTC. Amino acid sequence: CASSSGTNSYNEQFF.

CDR3 nucleotide sequence: TGTGCCATCAGTGATGACAGGGGGTCGGCTGAGCAGTTCTTC. Amino acids: CAISDDRGSAEQFF. The genes are TRBV10-3 and TRBJ2-1, with TRBD1 matching 9 bases. Germline-derived CDR1 and CDR2 are ENHRY and SYGVKD. This CDR3 region has 14 residues. V was pared by 3 bases and J by 9 bases, with 6 bases of the junction left unmatched.

This clone was observed once. The J gene is TRBJ2-3, the V gene TRBV4-3; 7 bases line up with TRBD1. V shed 0 bases, J shed 5 bases, and the junction held 8 bases outside the gene matches. The CDR3 length is 16 residues. Germline CDR1 is LGHNA and CDR2 is YSLEER. The CDR3 sequence: CASSQEDRDLIDTQYF. CDR3 DNA: TGCGCCAGCAGCCAAGAAGACAGGGATTTAATAGATACGCAGTATTTT.

V usage is TRBV28 and J usage is TRBJ1-5, with unresolved D. Per germline, CDR1 MDHEN and CDR2 SYDVKM. Trimming took off 5 bases at V and 0 bases at J, with 11 bases between the two ends. The length of the CDR3 is 15 residues. In nucleotides, the CDR3 is TGTGCCAGCAGTCCAGCGGACCTTAGCAATCAGCCCCAGCATTTT. Translating it yields CASSPADLSNQPQHF.

The chain recombines TRBV4-3 with TRBJ2-3, with 8 bases fitting TRBD1. The ends lost 0 bases at V and 2 bases at J; junction bases unmatched: 4. Per germline, CDR1 LGHNA and CDR2 YSLEER. There are 16 residues in the CDR3. The CDR3 DNA sequence: TGCGCCAGCAGCCAAGAACACAGGGGGATCACAGATACGCAGTATTTT. Translated: CASSQEHRGITDTQYF.

The chain employs TRBV19 and TRBJ1-6, with a possible D match to TRBD1 (5 bases). Trimming removed 6 bases at V and 9 bases at J, with 18 bases between. The CDR3 has 15 residues. CDR1 is LNHDA, CDR2 SQIVND, per germline (reference sequence). The CDR3, as DNA: TGTGCCAGTAGGACCCACAGGATTACAATTTCACCCCTCCACTTT. This sequence encodes CASRTHRITISPLHF.

This sequence joins TRBV9 and TRBJ2-2, with 9 nucleotides matching TRBD2. The V and J ends lost 0 bases and 0 bases, in that order; junction bases with no gene match: 3. Per germline, CDR1 SGDLS and CDR2 YYNGEE. This CDR3 spans 17 amino acids. The CDR3 DNA sequence: TGTGCCAGCAGCGTAGCGGGCGGGGGGGCGAACACCGGGGAGCTGTTTTTT. It encodes CASSVAGGGANTGELFF.

In DNA, the CDR3 is TGCGCCAGCGGGAAAAACAGGGACCCGCCCTCCTACGAGCAGTACTTC. The encoded protein is CASGKNRDPPSYEQYF. The rearrangement links TRBV4-1 to TRBJ2-7, with a weak D call TRBD1 (6 bases). CDR3 length: 16 residues. The germline V gene has CDR1 MGHRA and CDR2 YSYEKL. V was clipped by 8 bases and J by 0 bases, with 20 bases between them.

V usage is TRBV11-3 and J usage is TRBJ2-3; 9 nucleotides match TRBD2. The CDR3 runs to 16 residues. The germline V gene has CDR1 SGHNT and CDR2 YENEEA. V was clipped by 2 bases and J by 5 bases; unmatched bases: 8. The CDR3 protein is CASSLRLAGGVDTQYF. CDR3 bases: TGTGCCAGCAGCTTAAGGCTGGCGGGAGGGGTAGATACGCAGTATTTT.

This clone was observed a single time. This chain uses TRBV7-9 with TRBJ2-4, with 8 bases lining up with TRBD1. The CDR3 consists of 15 residues. Trimming at V came to 5 bases and at J to 4 bases, leaving 7 bases not matched to a gene. Germline assignment: CDR1 SEHNR and CDR2 FQNEAQ (reference sequence). The CDR3 is CASSPRGQEKNIQYF. The CDR3 region has the DNA TGTGCCAGCAGCCCGAGGGGACAGGAGAAAAACATTCAGTACTTC.

This clone appeared once. The gene calls are TRBV5-1 and TRBJ2-3; 7 bases are shared with TRBD2. The CDR3 totals 16 residues. Germline V gene sequence: CDR1 SGHRS, CDR2 YFSETQ. J was trimmed by 1 base and V by 4 bases; bases with no gene match: 9. The CDR3 DNA sequence: TGCGCCAGCAGCAACACTCCGGGGGGACGCACAGATACGCAGTATTTT. Protein product: CASSNTPGGRTDTQYF.

This chain connects TRBV5-4 to TRBJ2-1, with D possibly TRBD1 on 6 matching bases. The CDR3 spans 16 residues. V gave up 4 bases and J gave up 4 bases, with 18 bases separating them. Germline-derived CDR1 and CDR2 are SGHNT and YYREEE (reference sequence). CDR3 sequence (DNA): TGTGCCAGCAGCATATCCAGGGGCGGGTATTACAATGAGCAGTTCTTC. It codes for CASSISRGGYYNEQFF.

The genes are TRBV7-9 and TRBJ1-6, with D unclear. The V gene's germline CDR1 is SEHNR and CDR2 FQNEAQ (reference sequence). Trimming stripped 4 bases from V and 0 bases from J, with 13 bases between. This CDR3 has 17 residues. CDR3 amino acids: CASSSQKSSSYNSPLHF. Written as DNA, the CDR3 is TGTGCCAGCAGCTCGCAAAAGTCGAGCTCCTATAATTCACCCCTCCACTTT.

This chain joins TRBV7-2 and TRBJ1-2, with D hard to call. There are 12 residues in the CDR3. In germline, CDR1 is SGHTA, CDR2 FQGNSA. V lost 1 base and J 4 bases, leaving 4 bases between the germline ends. Written as DNA, the CDR3 is TGTGCCAGCAGCTTAGGCAGCTATGGCTACACCTTC. It yields the protein CASSLGSYGYTF.